This T cell receptor (beta chain) was captured by sequencing in a study of T cell changes during pregnancy in multiple sclerosis. Germline CDR1 and CDR2: MNHNS and SASEGT. Deletions cut 7 bases from V and 5 bases from J, with 11 bases between. This CDR3 is 12 amino acids long. Data came from immunoSEQ multiplex PCR; TCRdb stores just in-frame clones and leaves some out. The sample has more than 100,000 clones; around nine tenths are singletons. The sequence was collected from a female donor with multiple sclerosis, enrolled in a pregnancy study. The sample was peripheral blood, taken after pregnancy. The J gene is TRBJ2-5, the V gene TRBV6-1, with D perhaps matching TRBD1 (6 bases). Here the CDR3 reads CASKRGKETQYF. CDR3 bases: TGTGCCAGCAAAAGGGGGAAGGAGACCCAGTACTTC.